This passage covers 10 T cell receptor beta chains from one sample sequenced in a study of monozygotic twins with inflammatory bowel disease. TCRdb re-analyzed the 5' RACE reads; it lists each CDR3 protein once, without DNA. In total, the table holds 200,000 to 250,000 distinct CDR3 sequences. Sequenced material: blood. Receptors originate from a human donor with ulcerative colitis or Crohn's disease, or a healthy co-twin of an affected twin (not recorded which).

CDR3 protein: CASSLKAEDRDITQYF. The rearrangement joins TRBV7-2 to TRBJ2-3; TCRdb's D gene call, TRBD1, goes unchecked for lack of DNA. The length of the CDR3 is 16 residues. The germline CDR1 and CDR2 sequences are SGHTA and FQGNSA. Full variable domain (rest looked up from reference TRBV7-2 and TRBJ2-3): GAGVSQSPSNKVTEKGKDVELRCDPISGHTALYWYRQSLGQGLEFLIYFQGNSAPDKSGLPSDRFSAERTGGSVSTLTIQRTQQEDSAVYLCASSLKAEDRDITQYFGPGTRLTVL.

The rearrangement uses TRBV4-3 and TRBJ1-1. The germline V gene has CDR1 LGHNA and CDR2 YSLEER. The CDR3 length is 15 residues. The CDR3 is CASNPGGRMNTEAFF.

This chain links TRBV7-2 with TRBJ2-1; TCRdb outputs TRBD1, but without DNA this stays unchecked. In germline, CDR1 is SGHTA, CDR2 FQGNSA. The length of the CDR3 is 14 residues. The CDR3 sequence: CASSLVVGRDEQFF.

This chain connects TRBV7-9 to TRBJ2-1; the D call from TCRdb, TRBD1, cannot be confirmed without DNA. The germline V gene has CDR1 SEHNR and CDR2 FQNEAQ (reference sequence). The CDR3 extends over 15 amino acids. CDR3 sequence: CASSSLATTRGEQFF.

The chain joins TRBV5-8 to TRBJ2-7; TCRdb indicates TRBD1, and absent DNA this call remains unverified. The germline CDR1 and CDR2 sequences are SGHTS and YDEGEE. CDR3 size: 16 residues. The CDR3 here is CASSRRGAQITYEQYF.

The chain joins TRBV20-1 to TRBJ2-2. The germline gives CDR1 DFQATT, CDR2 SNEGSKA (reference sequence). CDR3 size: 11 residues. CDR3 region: CSAPSPGELFF.

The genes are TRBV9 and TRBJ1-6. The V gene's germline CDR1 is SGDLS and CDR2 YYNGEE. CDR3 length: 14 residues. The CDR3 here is CASSVGSYNSPLHF.

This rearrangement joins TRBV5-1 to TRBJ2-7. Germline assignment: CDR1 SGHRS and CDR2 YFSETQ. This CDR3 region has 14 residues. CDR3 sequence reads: CASSLPHSVDEQYF. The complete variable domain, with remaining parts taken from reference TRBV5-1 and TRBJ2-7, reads KAGVTQTPRYLIKTRGQQVTLSCSPISGHRSVSWYQQTPGQGLQFLFEYFSETQRNKGNFPGRFSGRQFSNSRSEMNVSTLELGDSALYLCASSLPHSVDEQYFGPGTRLTVT.

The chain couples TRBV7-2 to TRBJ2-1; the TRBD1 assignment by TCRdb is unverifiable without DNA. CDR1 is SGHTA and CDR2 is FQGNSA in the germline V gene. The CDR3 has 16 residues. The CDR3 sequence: CASSPLGAGSGNEQFF. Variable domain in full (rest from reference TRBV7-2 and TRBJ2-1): GAGVSQSPSNKVTEKGKDVELRCDPISGHTALYWYRQSLGQGLEFLIYFQGNSAPDKSGLPSDRFSAERTGGSVSTLTIQRTQQEDSAVYLCASSPLGAGSGNEQFFGPGTRLTVL.

This CDR3 reads CASSLLAASSYNEQFF. The chain carries TRBV5-1 and TRBJ2-1; the D call from TCRdb, TRBD2, cannot be confirmed without DNA. CDR1 and CDR2 (germline): SGHRS, YFSETQ. The CDR3 is 16 amino acids.